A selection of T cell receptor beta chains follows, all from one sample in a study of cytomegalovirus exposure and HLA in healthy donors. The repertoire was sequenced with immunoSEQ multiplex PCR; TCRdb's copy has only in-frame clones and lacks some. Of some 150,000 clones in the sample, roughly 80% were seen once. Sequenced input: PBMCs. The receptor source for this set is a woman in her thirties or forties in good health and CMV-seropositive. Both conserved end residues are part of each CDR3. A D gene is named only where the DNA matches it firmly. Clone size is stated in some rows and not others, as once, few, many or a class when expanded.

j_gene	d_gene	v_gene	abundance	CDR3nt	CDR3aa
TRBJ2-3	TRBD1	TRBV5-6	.	TGTGCCAGCAGCTTCCGACAGGGGGCCGCAGATACGCAGTATTTT	CASSFRQGAADTQYF
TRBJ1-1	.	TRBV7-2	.	TGTGCCAGCAGCTTATCGGGAATCACTGAAGCTTTCTTT	CASSLSGITEAFF
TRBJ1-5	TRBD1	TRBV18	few	TGTGCCAGCTCAATGGACAGGGGGATGGTTCAGCCCCAGCATTTT	CASSMDRGMVQPQHF
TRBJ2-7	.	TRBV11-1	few	TGTGCCAGCAGCTTCCCCCCTAACTACGAGCAGTACTTC	CASSFPPNYEQYF
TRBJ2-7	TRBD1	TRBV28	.	TGTGCCAGCAGAAGCGGGACAGGGGGTTCCTACGAGCAGTACTTC	CASRSGTGGSYEQYF
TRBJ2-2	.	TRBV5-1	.	TGCGCCAGCAGCTCATTGGACATCCGGTGGGGCACCGGGGAGCTGTTTTTT	CASSSLDIRWGTGELFF
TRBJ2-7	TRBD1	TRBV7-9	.	TGTTCCAGCAGCCTAGACAGGGAAAGCTCCTACGAGCAGTACTTC	CSSSLDRESSYEQYF
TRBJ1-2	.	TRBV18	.	TGTGCCAGCTCACCCCTAGGGGGTACTAACTATGGCTACACCTTC	CASSPLGGTNYGYTF
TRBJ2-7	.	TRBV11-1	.	TGTGCCAGCAGCAATAGCGGACAACTCTACGAGCAGTACTTC	CASSNSGQLYEQYF
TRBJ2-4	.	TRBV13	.	TGTGCCAGCAGCCGATCCCTGGCAGGGAACATTCAGTACTTC	CASSRSLAGNIQYF
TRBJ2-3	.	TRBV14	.	TGTGCCAGCAGCCAACGGGAGCGACTATACCAAAATACGCAGTATTTT	CASSQRERLYQNTQYF
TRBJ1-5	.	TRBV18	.	TGTGCCAGCTCACCGGCCCCGTATGAGGATCAGCCCCAGCATTTT	CASSPAPYEDQPQHF
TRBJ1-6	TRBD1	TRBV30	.	TGTGCCTGGATGACAGGGGGCGCCTCCTATAATTCACCCCTCCACTTT	CAWMTGGASYNSPLHF
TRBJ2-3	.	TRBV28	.	TGTGCCAGCAGTTTTGGTACTAGCACAGATACGCAGTATTTT	CASSFGTSTDTQYF
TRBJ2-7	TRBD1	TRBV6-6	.	TGTGCCAGCAGCCGACAGGGGAACTACGAGCAGTACTTC	CASSRQGNYEQYF
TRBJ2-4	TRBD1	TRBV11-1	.	TGTGCCAGCAGCCCGCGGGACAGGGGGCGCGCCAAAAACATTCAGTACTTC	CASSPRDRGRAKNIQYF
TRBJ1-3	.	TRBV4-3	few	TGCGCCAGCAGCCAAGATCCAACAGGATCTGGAAACACCATATATTTT	CASSQDPTGSGNTIYF
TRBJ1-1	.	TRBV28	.	TGTGCCAGCAGTTTGTCCTGGGGGGGGGCAAGGAACACTGAAGCTTTCTTT	CASSLSWGGARNTEAFF
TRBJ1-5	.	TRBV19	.	TGTGCCAGTAGTACGTCGGCGGGCAATCAGCCCCAGCATTTT	CASSTSAGNQPQHF
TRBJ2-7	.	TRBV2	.	TGTGCCAACTACTACACCCCACTGACGGGGCAGTACTTC	CANYYTPLTGQYF
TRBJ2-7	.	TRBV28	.	TGTGCCCACTCCAGGGGTCAGTCCTACGAGCAGTACTTC	CAHSRGQSYEQYF
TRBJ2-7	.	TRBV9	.	TGTGCCAGCAGCGTAGAGTCCCGTACCTACGAGCAGTACTTC	CASSVESRTYEQYF
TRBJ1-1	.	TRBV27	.	TGTGCCAGCAGTTTAGTGGCGGGGGGTAGGCCTGAAGCTTTCTTT	CASSLVAGGRPEAFF
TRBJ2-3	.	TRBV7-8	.	TGTGCCAGCAGCTTGGCAGGGGCAAAGGATACGCAGTATTTT	CASSLAGAKDTQYF